This T cell receptor (beta chain) derives from a study of response to subunit inactivated influenza vaccine. The V gene lost 3 bases and the J gene lost 2 bases, with 10 bases spanning the gap. Germline V gene data show CDR1 as SQVTM and CDR2 as ANQGSEA. The CDR3 loop spans 13 amino acids. Each CDR3 protein is one row after TCRdb ran MiXCR on the RT-PCR reads. The table lists about 620,000 distinct CDR3 sequences, 11% of them singletons. A few counts support this clonotype. This same sample was also taken into another study, of T cells expressing NK-cell markers. From that paper: UMI-tagged 5'RACE template switching yielded the TCR beta cDNA.

The chain carries TRBV29-1 and TRBJ1-1; D is unclear. The sequence was obtained from a man between 50 and 59 years old who received an inactivated influenza vaccine. The sequences come from PBMCs from blood, collected on the day of vaccination. CDR3 DNA sequence: TGCAGCGTTGACATGGGAAATAACACTGAAGCTTTCTTT. It codes for CSVDMGNNTEAFF.